This entry features one T cell receptor (beta chain) sequence. Antigen: not known. CDR3 length equals 14 residues. The trim removed 5 bases at V and 7 bases at J, leaving 6 bases unmatched. The sample belongs to a study of CD8 T cells in ankylosing spondylitis. Whole-study results and caveats: Past research had described some motif variants in reactive arthritis synovial fluid and blood.

TCRdb re-derived calls from the 5' RACE reads in MiXCR, one entry per CDR3 protein. In the table there are about 200,000 distinct CDR3 sequences, 9.5% to 15% of which are singletons. The TCR was taken from a male donor with ankylosing spondylitis or in good health (not recorded which). What was sequenced was blood, either unsorted or a sorted T cell fraction (not recorded which). The V call is TRBV12-3 or TRBV12-4, the J call TRBJ2-1, with 9 bases lining up with TRBD2. CDR3 amino acids: CASSPGTSRNEQFF. The CDR3 nucleotides read TGTGCCAGCAGTCCAGGGACTAGCCGAAATGAGCAGTTCTTC.